A single sample is the source of the 28 T cell receptor beta chains below, sequenced in a study of T cells after yellow fever vaccination. TCRdb redid the calling of the 5' RACE reads with MiXCR, one entry per CDR3 protein. The profile shows under 550,000 distinct CDR3 sequences, 21% of them singletons. The input for sequencing was PBMCs, taken approximately 20 days after the first yellow fever vaccination. These receptors originate from a man aged 18 to 35 who received the YFV17D yellow fever vaccine.

This clonotype was counted at least ten times. The CDR3 loop is CASSMTPNNEQFF. The CDR3 DNA reads as TGTGCCAGCAGCATGACACCCAACAATGAGCAGTTCTTC. The chain carries TRBV6-5 and TRBJ2-1; no clear D gene. Trimming left V 6 bases short and J 5 bases short, with 11 bases between. The CDR3 runs to 13 residues. Germline V lookup: CDR1 MNHEY, CDR2 SVGAGI.

This chain connects TRBV7-3 to TRBJ2-3, with D perhaps TRBD1 or TRBD2 (5 bases each). V lost 5 bases to trimming and J lost 6 bases, with 18 bases between them. Germline-derived CDR1 and CDR2 are SGHTA and FQGTGA. There are 15 residues in the CDR3. Here the CDR3 reads CASSPAETGPDTQYF. CDR3 DNA: TGTGCCAGCAGCCCTGCCGAAACGGGGCCGGATACGCAGTATTTT.

This chain connects TRBV20-1 to TRBJ2-5; tentatively, D is TRBD1 or TRBD2 (6 bases each). CDR3 length equals 15 residues. In germline, CDR1 is DFQATT, CDR2 SNEGSKA (reference sequence). Trimming removed 5 bases from V and 2 bases from J, with 18 bases in between. For the CDR3, the DNA is TGCAGTGCTTTCTCGGGGGCGGGGCGACAAGAGACCCAGTACTTC. Translating gives CSAFSGAGRQETQYF.

This clonotype has only a few counts. The V call is TRBV5-8, the J call TRBJ2-4, with D unclear. V lost 1 base and J lost 9, with 11 bases in between. Germline V CDR1 and CDR2: SGHTS, YDEGEE. The CDR3 consists of 13 residues. This CDR3 is CASSLSTKGIQYF. In DNA, the CDR3 is TGTGCCAGCAGCTTGTCCACAAAGGGCATTCAGTACTTC.

V is TRBV19 and J is TRBJ2-6; either TRBD1 or TRBD2 may supply D (5 bases each). V was shortened by 7 bases and J by 4 bases, with 17 bases between the two germline ends. The CDR3 sequence is 16 residues long. CDR1 and CDR2 from the germline V gene are LNHDA and SQIVND (reference sequence). CDR3 sequence (DNA): TGTGCCAGTAATATCGTTCCAGGGACCGGGGCCAACGTCCTGACTTTC. Protein: CASNIVPGTGANVLTF.

The chain carries TRBV4-3 and TRBJ2-5; D is uncertain. V gave up 0 bases and J gave up 5 bases, with 10 bases separating them. Per germline, CDR1 LGHNA and CDR2 YSLEER. The CDR3 contains 14 residues. The CDR3 sequence: CASSQDASLETQYF. The CDR3 DNA sequence: TGCGCCAGCAGCCAAGATGCTAGTCTTGAGACCCAGTACTTC.

The table lists this clonotype with a few counts. The rearrangement uses TRBV5-5 and TRBJ2-5; D is tentatively TRBD1 or TRBD2 (6 bases each). The V end was cut by 4 bases, the J end by 5 bases, with 18 bases between. This CDR3 region has 15 residues. Looked up from germline, CDR1 is SGHKS and CDR2 is YYEKEE (reference sequence). The CDR3 here is CASSQGGGLRETQYF. The DNA for the CDR3 is TGTGCCAGCAGCCAGGGTGGGGGGCTGAGGGAGACCCAGTACTTC. Together with reference TRBV5-5 and TRBJ2-5, the CDR3 gives the full variable domain: DAGVTQSPTHLIKTRGQQVTLRCSPISGHKSVSWYQQVLGQGPQFIFQYYEKEERGRGNFPDRFSARQFPNYSSELNVNALLLGDSALYLCASSQGGGLRETQYFGPGTRLLVL.

Only a few counts were recorded for this clonotype. This chain uses TRBV12-5 with TRBJ1-5; the match to TRBD1 covers 7 bases. The CDR3 has 16 amino acids. Per germline, CDR1 LGHNT and CDR2 FRNRAP. V shed 6 bases and J 2 bases; nucleotides not matched to a gene: 10. For the CDR3, the DNA is TGTGCTAGTGGAGCCGCCAGACAGGGAGGCAATCAGCCCCAGCATTTT. Its translation is CASGAARQGGNQPQHF.

This clonotype turned up a few times. V gene TRBV7-2 combines with J gene TRBJ2-1; 11 bases line up with TRBD2. With V trimmed by 2 bases and J by 7 bases, 10 bases remained unmatched. Germline values: CDR1 SGHTA, CDR2 FQGNSA. The CDR3 spans 17 residues. CDR3 sequence: CASSLPLSGGARNEQFF. CDR3 in DNA: TGTGCCAGCAGCTTACCCCTTAGCGGGGGGGCCAGGAATGAGCAGTTCTTC.

V and J are TRBV20-1 and TRBJ2-3; D ambiguous. V lost 0 bases and J 5 bases, leaving 12 bases between the germline ends. CDR3 length: 14 residues. Germline CDR1 is DFQATT and CDR2 is SNEGSKA (reference sequence). The CDR3: CSARDALIRDTQYF. The CDR3 DNA sequence: TGCAGTGCTAGAGATGCCCTCATTAGAGATACGCAGTATTTT.

The genes are TRBV24-1 and TRBJ2-3, with D possibly matching TRBD2 (6 bases). Germline CDR1 and CDR2: KGHDR and SFDVKD. The CDR3 contains 14 residues. Trimming removed 3 bases at V and 3 bases at J, with 9 bases between. In DNA form, the CDR3 reads TGTGCCACCAGTGATACCCGGGGGACAGATACGCAGTATTTT. Residues: CATSDTRGTDTQYF.

The rearrangement uses TRBV20-1 and TRBJ1-5; TRBD1 might be the D (5 bases). The CDR3 length is 13 residues. Germline values: CDR1 DFQATT, CDR2 SNEGSKA (reference sequence). V lost 6 bases, J lost 7 bases, and 16 bases lay in between. CDR3 in DNA: TGCAGTGCCTATTCCCCAGGGCGCCAGCCCCAGCATTTT. Translated: CSAYSPGRQPQHF.

V usage is TRBV9 and J usage is TRBJ2-1; 15 bases align to TRBD2. This CDR3 is 19 amino acids long. Germline loops: CDR1 SGDLS, CDR2 YYNGEE. V shed 0 bases and J 1 base; nucleotides not matched to a gene: 5. The CDR3 loop reads CASSVVGLAGGPSYNEQFF. The CDR3 DNA follows: TGTGCCAGCAGCGTAGTAGGACTAGCGGGGGGGCCTTCCTACAATGAGCAGTTCTTC.

This clonotype has just a few counts. The chain is built from TRBV6-2 or TRBV6-3 and TRBJ2-7; the D is unclear. Germline V gene data show CDR1 as MNHEY and CDR2 as SVGEGT. The CDR3 consists of 13 residues. With 3 bases removed from V and 1 base from J, the gap between germline ends came to 7 bases. The DNA for the CDR3 is TGTGCCAGCAGTTATATGATTTCCTACGAGCAGTACGTC. As protein: CASSYMISYEQYV.

This clonotype has only a few counts. The gene calls are TRBV11-2 and TRBJ1-1, with 8 bases lining up with TRBD1. This CDR3 is 20 amino acids long. Trimming took 5 bases from V and 3 from J; bases not matched to a gene: 23. Germline-derived CDR1 and CDR2 are SGHAT and FQNNGV. The CDR3 DNA follows: TGTGCCAGCAGCCCTACGCCGACCGGGACAGGAGTCGGGGGATACACTGAAGCTTTCTTT. Translated: CASSPTPTGTGVGGYTEAFF.

The chain is built from TRBV29-1 and TRBJ2-5; 9 bases line up with TRBD1. V shed 7 bases and J 5 bases; nucleotides not matched to a gene: 8. Germline lookup yields CDR1 SQVTM and CDR2 ANQGSEA. The CDR3 runs 13 residues. CDR3 amino acids: CSAIPGTGETQYF. In nucleotides, the CDR3 is TGCAGCGCCATTCCCGGGACAGGGGAGACCCAGTACTTC. The full variable domain, rest sourced from reference TRBV29-1 and TRBJ2-5, is SAVISQKPSRDICQRGTSLTIQCQVDSQVTMMFWYRQQPGQSLTLIATANQGSEATYESGFVIDKFPISRPNLTFSTLTVSNMSPEDSSIYLCSAIPGTGETQYFGPGTRLLVL.

J is TRBJ2-1 and V is TRBV5-1; D possibly corresponds to TRBD2 (5 bases). The CDR3 totals 13 residues. Germline V gene lookup returns CDR1 SGHRS and CDR2 YFSETQ. Trimming removed 5 bases from V and 6 bases from J, with 12 bases in between. CDR3 sequence: CASRLRTLNEQFF. CDR3 in DNA: TGCGCCAGCAGGTTGCGGACTCTCAATGAGCAGTTCTTC. The variable domain in full, completed from reference TRBV5-1 and TRBJ2-1, reads KAGVTQTPRYLIKTRGQQVTLSCSPISGHRSVSWYQQTPGQGLQFLFEYFSETQRNKGNFPGRFSGRQFSNSRSEMNVSTLELGDSALYLCASRLRTLNEQFFGPGTRLTVL.

This clonotype was observed a few times. The chain combines TRBV7-9 with TRBJ2-1; D gene ambiguous. This CDR3 spans 15 amino acids. With 5 bases removed from V and 5 bases from J, the gap between germline ends came to 16 bases. In germline, CDR1 is SEHNR, CDR2 FQNEAQ (reference sequence). CDR3 residues: CASSLSLGFDNEQFF. DNA of the CDR3: TGTGCCAGCAGCCTTAGCCTAGGGTTCGACAATGAGCAGTTCTTC.

V gene TRBV6-2 or TRBV6-3 combines with J gene TRBJ2-2; 9 bases line up with TRBD1. Germline assignment: CDR1 MNHEY and CDR2 SVGEGT. The CDR3 has 15 residues. V trimming: 6 bases; J trimming: 5 bases; junction bases outside the gene matches: 7. The CDR3 reads CASSIDRGITGELFF. The CDR3 nucleotides are TGTGCCAGCAGCATCGACAGGGGGATTACCGGGGAGCTGTTTTTT.

This clonotype was observed many times. V is TRBV5-1 and J is TRBJ2-3, with unresolved D. This CDR3 is built from 13 residues. Germline V CDR1 and CDR2: SGHRS, YFSETQ. V was trimmed by 0 bases and J by 2 bases, leaving 4 bases between them. The chain's CDR3 is CASSLEATDTQYF. In DNA, the CDR3 is TGCGCCAGCAGCTTGGAGGCCACAGATACGCAGTATTTT.

The rearrangement joins TRBV12-3 or TRBV12-4 to TRBJ2-4; 8 bases fit TRBD1. The CDR3 is 16 residues long. The trim removed 3 bases at V and 0 bases at J, leaving 4 bases unmatched. CDR3 nucleotide sequence: TGTGCCAGCAGTTTGACAGGGGACTCAGCCAAAAACATTCAGTACTTC. Its protein is CASSLTGDSAKNIQYF.

This clonotype was counted between two and nine times. This chain uses TRBV9 with TRBJ1-1; a weak D match, TRBD1 (5 bases). Germline CDR1 SGDLS, CDR2 YYNGEE. Trimming left V 2 bases short and J 3 bases short, with 11 bases between. The CDR3 has 14 residues. In DNA form, the CDR3 reads TGTGCCAGCAGCGTCCAGGGTAGGGACACTGAAGCTTTCTTT. Translation gives CASSVQGRDTEAFF.

The chain recombines TRBV4-3 with TRBJ2-3; TRBD2 agrees at 13 bases. Germline CDR1 reads LGHNA; CDR2 reads YSLEER. This CDR3 has 16 residues. V was clipped by 4 bases and J by 7 bases; unmatched bases: 8. The CDR3 nucleotides are TGCGCCAGCAGCCGCGAGGGACTAGCGGGGTCAAATACGCAGTATTTT. It translates to CASSREGLAGSNTQYF.

This clonotype was seen a few times. This chain links TRBV4-1 with TRBJ2-7; 10 bases are a match to TRBD1. The CDR3 spans 16 residues. J was trimmed by 4 bases and V by 3 bases; bases with no gene match: 9. CDR1 is MGHRA and CDR2 is YSYEKL in the germline V gene. DNA for the CDR3: TGCGCCAGCAGCCAGGCGTCCGGGACAGGGGAATACGAGCAGTACTTC. Translating it yields CASSQASGTGEYEQYF.

The gene calls are TRBV19 and TRBJ2-7, with D perhaps being TRBD1 or TRBD2 (5 bases each). The V and J ends lost 5 bases and 3 bases respectively, with 17 bases between them. Germline CDR1 LNHDA, CDR2 SQIVND (reference sequence). There are 15 residues in the CDR3. The DNA of the CDR3 is TGTGCCAGTAGTGAAACGGGGCGGAGACACTACGAGCAGTACTTC. As protein: CASSETGRRHYEQYF. Together with reference TRBV19 and TRBJ2-7, the CDR3 gives the full variable domain: DGGITQSPKYLFRKEGQNVTLSCEQNLNHDAMYWYRQDPGQGLRLIYYSQIVNDFQKGDIAEGYSVSREKKESFPLTVTSAQKNPTAFYLCASSETGRRHYEQYFGPGTRLTVT.

V gene TRBV4-2 combines with J gene TRBJ2-7; the D is unclear. The germline gives CDR1 LGHNA, CDR2 YNFKEQ. V lost 0 bases and J lost 9, with 18 bases in between. This CDR3 is 15 amino acids long. The CDR3 is CASSQDRNFPLGQYV. The CDR3 nucleotides read TGTGCCAGCAGCCAAGATCGGAACTTCCCTCTGGGGCAGTACGTC.

The chain carries TRBV4-1 and TRBJ1-5; D is unresolved. The germline V gene encodes CDR1 MGHRA and CDR2 YSYEKL. This CDR3 has 15 amino acids. Trimming shortened V by 0 bases and J by 8 bases, and 14 bases separated the two germline ends. The chain's CDR3 is CASSQEPGLVKPQHF. The CDR3 region has the DNA TGCGCCAGCAGCCAAGAACCCGGGCTCGTTAAGCCCCAGCATTTT.

This clonotype was detected a few times. The chain links TRBV6-5 to TRBJ1-1; D gene ambiguous. This CDR3 is 15 amino acids long. Germline-derived CDR1 and CDR2 are MNHEY and SVGAGI. V was clipped by 0 bases and J by 0 bases, with 8 bases between them. DNA of the CDR3: TGTGCCAGCAGTTACTCCTCAGGCATGAACACTGAAGCTTTCTTT. It codes for CASSYSSGMNTEAFF.